This T cell receptor (beta chain) was captured by sequencing in a study of CD8+CD57+ T cells in acquired aplastic anemia (dated by TCRdb to the late 2010s). For the study in its entirety: On average, sorted CD4+ and CD8+ cells yielded around 3.4 ug of extracted DNA, with a range of 0.2 to 27.4 ug. Mean read counts for healthy donor samples were around 10 million for CD4+ cells and roughly 12 million for CD8+ cells. Paper-wide results and their limitations: Around 30 CD8+ CDR3 sequences were shared between patients and controls but appeared highly expressed in patients and within their immunodominant clones. Between patients and healthy controls, no significant difference in CD8+ Simpson's diversity was found (P=0.060).

This clonotype occurred once. Which antigen it targets is not known. Base-call qualities are not available, and no considerably larger clone is one nucleotide away. Single-read evidence is weak. Taken from cysteine to phenylalanine, the CDR3 has 15 residues. The read is trimmed to its CDR3 DNA, 45 bases read in frame from base 1. The germline ends are 11 bases apart after V is trimmed by 2 bases and J by 2 bases. CDR1 and CDR2 are drawn from the germline V gene: MGHDK, SYGVNS. The study deep-sequenced TCR repertoires of sorted CD4+ and CD8+ blood T cells from severe aplastic anemia patients and healthy subjects. Ficoll-Paque density gradient centrifugation was used to isolate peripheral blood mononuclear cells. CD4+ and CD8+ T cells were sorted by FACS or magnetic beads before DNA extraction. Genomic DNA served as template for TCR beta VDJ combination and CDR3 sequence profiling. TCR repertoire sequencing was run on an Illumina HiSeq 2000. Regarding the original processing steps: Repertoire assessment relied on Simpson's diversity index, CDR3 size and DJ length profiles, and TRBV/TRBJ rearrangement plots. Whichever DNA sequence was most abundant in the deep sequencing data was defined as the immunodominant clone. CDR3 amino acid sequences were screened for sharing across subjects and were compared with published repertoires and the VDJdb database. The public sequencing data were trimmed at Q25 with fastp and processed into clonotypes with MiXCR by TCRdb, which kept only in-frame beta chains. Each record represents a unique CDR3 protein, reported with the most common genes and DNA among its rows. The V and J calls were not made by the authors but by TCRdb's processing. Within this sample are 40,000 to 45,000 distinct CDR3 sequences, with around 67% of them counted one time only. The leading ten clones occupy 23% of the sample.

Material for sequencing was sorted CD4+, CD8+, or CD8+CD57+ T cells (not recorded which) from PBMCs. This TCR was sampled from a human donor in good health, serving as a control. The rearrangement joined TRBV25-1 to TRBJ2-3; the D gene cannot be resolved reliably. The nucleotide sequence reads as follows: TGTGCCAGCAGTGAAAATCGCGGACCCACAGATACGCAGTATTTT. The encoded protein is CASSENRGPTDTQYF.